This T cell receptor beta chain was sequenced in a study of beta chain features in type 1 diabetes. On the study more broadly: Healthy donors, compared against patients, showed similar age, gender and cell yields.

As regards this clone: What it binds is unknown.

CD4+ naive, central memory, regulatory and stem cell-like memory cells were sorted via CD45RO/CCR7/CD25/CD127/CD95/CD27. All of the isolated RNA was reverse transcribed, so expressed TCRB transcripts were sequenced. Assay used: immunoSEQ multiplex PCR; TCRdb lists only in-frame clones, some missing. The sample has hundreds of thousands of clones, about a sixth seen once. CDR1 is MNHEY and CDR2 is SVGAGI in the germline V gene. The CDR3 runs 11 residues. V lost 5 bases to trimming and J lost 6 bases, with 7 bases between them. Study observations and caveats: In cDNA sequencing, cells with high TCR expression could be over-represented. Fewer insertions but more deletions were seen at VDJ junctions in type 1 diabetes patients.

This clonotype was sampled from a young man in good health. This chain uses TRBV6-5 with TRBJ2-5, with D unresolved. Specimen: naive CD4+ T cells from blood. CDR3 protein: CASSRHQTQYF. The CDR3 DNA reads as TGTGCCAGCAGTCGGCATCAGACCCAGTACTTC.